The entry that follows covers one T cell receptor beta chain sequence. The record originates from a study of cytomegalovirus exposure and HLA in healthy donors. In the PCR, 60 Vbeta and 13 Jbeta primers were used. The data were produced by immunoSEQ multiplex PCR, yet TCRdb's version contains in-frame clones alone and is incomplete. The sample shows approximately 290,000 clones, 75% to 90% of them seen only once. The clonotype comes from a girl under 10 years old in good health and CMV-seronegative. Sequenced: PBMCs.

The CDR3 coding sequence is TGTGCCAGCAGTTTGGCTAGCGCCTCAGATACGCAGTATTTT. Translation gives CASSLASASDTQYF. The V gene is TRBV27, the J gene TRBJ2-3; a possible D gene is TRBD2 (6 bases). V was clipped by 3 bases and J by 4 bases, with 11 bases between them. The CDR3 loop spans 14 amino acids. Germline loops: CDR1 MNHEY, CDR2 SMNVEV (reference sequence).